This is a list of T cell receptor beta chains from one sample in a study of identical twins. TCRdb redid the calling of the 5' RACE reads with MiXCR, one entry per CDR3 protein. In the table there are 600,000 to 800,000 distinct CDR3 sequences, approximately 21% of which are singletons. These same records also appear under a second study, on T cells expressing NK-cell markers.

Sequencing input: PBMCs. These receptors were collected from a woman aged 18-30 years in good health. CDR3s leave out the opening cysteine and the closing phenylalanine or tryptophan. Fields, in order: J gene, clone size, V gene, CDR3 protein. Clone size is not always given. Where it is, it says once, few, many or a class for expanded clones.

TRBJ2-5 | few | TRBV27 | ASSLRDGGQETQY
TRBJ1-6 | few | TRBV25-1 | ASSEFGAQGSPLH
TRBJ2-7 | once | TRBV2 | ASSEASGSDRPYEQY
TRBJ2-1 | - | TRBV20-1 | SARVPAGGGEQF
TRBJ1-1 | many | TRBV16 | ASSKRTGSTEAF
TRBJ1-1 | - | TRBV11-3 | ASSTGVTEAF
TRBJ2-1 | few | TRBV12-5 | ASGLPLGLGHEQF
TRBJ2-5 | few | TRBV20-1 | SARDRASQETQY
TRBJ2-3 | many | TRBV7-9 | ASSLPGGRTDTQY
TRBJ2-3 | few | TRBV18 | ASSEGPDTQY
TRBJ2-1 | - | TRBV2 | ASSRGSVEQF
TRBJ2-2 | few | TRBV6-1 | ASISSGTLYTGELF
TRBJ2-7 | few | TRBV20-1 | SARGATSGASYEQY
TRBJ2-3 | - | TRBV6-2/TRBV6-3 | ASSYDWLTDTQY